The T cell receptor beta chain described here comes from a study of T-cell memory formation after mild COVID-19. This clonotype occurred once. The TCR alpha and TCR beta cDNA libraries, bearing sample barcodes and UMIs, were generated by 5'RACE using constant-segment primers. One entry per CDR3 protein results from TCRdb running MiXCR on the 5' RACE reads. Seen here are around 300,000 distinct CDR3 sequences, about an eighth observed once, and the top ten hold 22%. The CDR3 runs to 14 residues. Trimming removed 9 bases from V and 5 bases from J; junction bases left unmatched: 9. Germline V lookup: CDR1 SNHLY, CDR2 FYNNEI.

The clonotype originates from a man aged 18-30 years who had mild COVID-19 (a few samples of this study predate the infection). Cell type and time point are not known. The sample was PBMCs or a T cell subset sorted from them (not recorded which). The chain joins TRBV2 to TRBJ1-5; TRBD1 matches at 8 bases. The CDR3 spells CASNGQGAYQPQHF. The DNA of the CDR3 is TGTGCCAGTAACGGACAGGGCGCGTATCAGCCCCAGCATTTT. Variable domain in full (rest from reference TRBV2 and TRBJ1-5): EPEVTQTPSHQVTQMGQEVILRCVPISNHLYFYWYRQILGQKVEFLVSFYNNEISEKSEIFDDQFSVERPDGSNFTLKIRSTKLEDSAMYFCASNGQGAYQPQHFGDGTRLSIL.